These T cell receptor beta chains were read from a single sample in a study of shared clonotypes between healthy human individuals. Some clones are missing from TCRdb's copy, which holds only in-frame ones; the method was immunoSEQ multiplex PCR. This sample carries 2 million to 2.5 million clones, roughly 91% of them seen once, and the ten largest clones take 1.5% to 2%. The sample comprised naive CD8+ T cells from PBMCs. The receptors were sampled from a man younger than 35 in good health. Some clones in this sample may be carry-over from other donors' samples. Each CDR3 is given with its conserved first and last residue. D genes are given only for firm matches. A clone size is listed for some rows: how often the clone was seen (once, few, many), or a class if it is expanded.

V: TRBV4-1
size: NA
J: TRBJ2-1
D: TRBD2
DNA: TGCGCCAGCAGGCTAGCGGGAGGGTCCTACAATGAGCAGTTCTTC
CDR3: CASRLAGGSYNEQFF

V: TRBV7-6
size: NA
J: TRBJ2-2
D: NA
DNA: TGTGCCAGCAGCCCCTGGCAGAGCGGGGAGCTGTTTTTT
CDR3: CASSPWQSGELFF

V: TRBV10-3
size: NA
J: TRBJ2-7
D: TRBD2
DNA: TGTGCCATCAGTGAGGACCTACCCTCTAGCGGGAGTTACGAGCAGTACTTC
CDR3: CAISEDLPSSGSYEQYF

V: TRBV9
size: NA
J: TRBJ2-7
D: TRBD1
DNA: TGTGCCAGCAGCGTAAGCCGGGACAGGGGCCACGAGCAGTACTTC
CDR3: CASSVSRDRGHEQYF

V: TRBV2
size: NA
J: TRBJ1-1
D: NA
DNA: TGTGCCAGCAGTGAAGCAGTAGGGTACAGCACTGAAGCTTTCTTT
CDR3: CASSEAVGYSTEAFF

V: TRBV27
size: NA
J: TRBJ1-5
D: TRBD1
DNA: TGTGCCAGCAGTTTATTGCGAGCGGGACAGAATCAGCCCCAGCATTTT
CDR3: CASSLLRAGQNQPQHF

V: TRBV13
size: NA
J: TRBJ1-2
D: NA
DNA: TGTGCCAGCAGCTTAGCGGGTGTGCTACAGCCGCTGGGCTATGGCTACACCTTC
CDR3: CASSLAGVLQPLGYGYTF

V: TRBV4-1
size: NA
J: TRBJ2-2
D: NA
DNA: TGCGCCAGCAGCCAAGATAAATGGTTAGAGGGGGCCGGGGAGCTGTTTTTT
CDR3: CASSQDKWLEGAGELFF

V: TRBV10-3
size: NA
J: TRBJ1-1
D: NA
DNA: TGTGCCATCAGTGATTCGGGGGGCATGAACACTGAAGCTTTCTTT
CDR3: CAISDSGGMNTEAFF

V: TRBV19
size: NA
J: TRBJ2-3
D: NA
DNA: TGTGCCAGTAAGGCGGCGGCGGGACCCACAGATACGCAGTATTTT
CDR3: CASKAAAGPTDTQYF

V: TRBV9
size: NA
J: TRBJ2-5
D: NA
DNA: TGTGCCAGCAGCGTTATTGGAGAGTACCAAGAGACCCAGTACTTC
CDR3: CASSVIGEYQETQYF

V: TRBV9
size: NA
J: TRBJ2-7
D: TRBD2
DNA: TGTGCCAGCAGCGTTCGGACTAGGGACGAGCAGTACTTC
CDR3: CASSVRTRDEQYF

V: TRBV29-1
size: NA
J: TRBJ1-2
D: NA
DNA: TGCAGCGTTCTCGGGGACGACGCACGTTATGGCTACACCTTC
CDR3: CSVLGDDARYGYTF

V: TRBV23-1
size: NA
J: TRBJ2-7
D: NA
DNA: TGCGCCAGCAGTCATGCCAAGGGCACCAACTCCTACGAGCAGTACTTC
CDR3: CASSHAKGTNSYEQYF

V: TRBV5-1
size: NA
J: TRBJ2-5
D: NA
DNA: TGCGCCAGCAGCGCAGGTGAGGGCATCGAGACCCAGTACTTC
CDR3: CASSAGEGIETQYF

V: TRBV7-9
size: NA
J: TRBJ2-1
D: NA
DNA: TGTGCCAGCAGCTTAGTAGCCGACAATGAGCAGTTCTTC
CDR3: CASSLVADNEQFF

V: TRBV7-9
size: NA
J: TRBJ2-5
D: TRBD2
DNA: TGTGCCAGCAGCCCGCCGACTAGCGGGAGACAAGAGACCCAGTACTTC
CDR3: CASSPPTSGRQETQYF

V: TRBV9
size: NA
J: TRBJ2-7
D: NA
DNA: TGTGCCAGCAGCGTAGATCCGGGCTACGAGCAGTACTTC
CDR3: CASSVDPGYEQYF

V: TRBV13
size: NA
J: TRBJ2-1
D: TRBD1
DNA: TGTGCCAGCAGCTCCGGACAGGGCCCCTACAATGAGCAGTTCTTC
CDR3: CASSSGQGPYNEQFF

V: TRBV2
size: NA
J: TRBJ2-7
D: TRBD2
DNA: TGTGCCAGCAGTGATCCTAGCGGGAGCTCGAGCTCCTACGAGCAGTACTTC
CDR3: CASSDPSGSSSSYEQYF

V: TRBV7-8
size: NA
J: TRBJ2-1
D: NA
DNA: TGTGCCAGCAGCTTATTGGACGGCCCCTACAATGAGCAGTTCTTC
CDR3: CASSLLDGPYNEQFF

V: TRBV28
size: NA
J: TRBJ2-1
D: TRBD2
DNA: TGTGCCAGCAGTCCGGGGACTAGCGGGGCCTCCTACAATGAGCAGTTCTTC
CDR3: CASSPGTSGASYNEQFF

V: TRBV7-8
size: NA
J: TRBJ2-7
D: NA
DNA: TGTGCCAGCAGCAGCAGGGGAGGAACTGTCTACGAGCAGTACTTC
CDR3: CASSSRGGTVYEQYF

V: TRBV15
size: NA
J: TRBJ2-4
D: TRBD2
DNA: TGTGCCACCAGCAGTGGGGGGGGTCCCATAAACATTCAGTACTTC
CDR3: CATSSGGGPINIQYF

V: TRBV6-1
size: NA
J: TRBJ2-3
D: NA
DNA: TGTGCCAGCAGTGACGAGGGGGGGCGACTCCTCCTTAGGAGCACAGATACGCAGTATTTT
CDR3: CASSDEGGRLLLRSTDTQYF

V: TRBV7-9
size: few
J: TRBJ2-7
D: NA
DNA: TGTGCCAGCAGCTTAGGGCGGTCCTACGAGCAGTACTTC
CDR3: CASSLGRSYEQYF

V: TRBV7-6
size: NA
J: TRBJ2-7
D: TRBD1
DNA: TGTGCCAGCAGTCCCAGGACAGGGTCGGGCTACGAGCAGTACTTC
CDR3: CASSPRTGSGYEQYF

V: TRBV4-2
size: NA
J: TRBJ1-1
D: NA
DNA: TGTGCCAGCAGCCTCACAAACCTCAGGGGAAAGGTTCTCACTGAAGCTTTCTTT
CDR3: CASSLTNLRGKVLTEAFF

V: TRBV10-3
size: NA
J: TRBJ2-1
D: NA
DNA: TGTGCCATCAGTCCATCTCAGGGCGATGAGCAGTTCTTC
CDR3: CAISPSQGDEQFF

V: TRBV7-9
size: NA
J: TRBJ2-2
D: NA
DNA: TGTGCCAGCAGCTCAAGAGGGGACACCGGGGAGCTGTTTTTT
CDR3: CASSSRGDTGELFF

V: TRBV7-2
size: NA
J: TRBJ2-7
D: TRBD1
DNA: TGTGCCAGCAGCTTAGTGGCCCGGACAGGGAGCCACGAGCAGTACTTC
CDR3: CASSLVARTGSHEQYF

V: TRBV7-2
size: NA
J: TRBJ1-3
D: NA
DNA: TGTGCCAGCAGCTTAAGGTTTTCTGGAAACACCATATATTTT
CDR3: CASSLRFSGNTIYF

V: TRBV7-9
size: NA
J: TRBJ2-1
D: TRBD2
DNA: TGTGCCAGCAGCTCCCCTAGCGGGGCGCCCTCCTACAATGAGCAGTTCTTC
CDR3: CASSSPSGAPSYNEQFF

V: TRBV4-3
size: NA
J: TRBJ2-7
D: TRBD1
DNA: TGCGCCAGCAGCCAGAGCTTCCGGGACAGATACTACGAGCAGTACTTC
CDR3: CASSQSFRDRYYEQYF

V: TRBV28
size: NA
J: TRBJ1-5
D: NA
DNA: TGTGCCAGCAGTTTTTGGGCGAGCAATCAGCCCCAGCATTTT
CDR3: CASSFWASNQPQHF

V: TRBV5-1
size: NA
J: TRBJ1-1
D: NA
DNA: TGCGCCAGCAGCTTGGTTAGTTCACCGAACACTGAAGCTTTCTTT
CDR3: CASSLVSSPNTEAFF

V: TRBV7-7
size: NA
J: TRBJ2-2
D: NA
DNA: TGTGCCAGCTTGCACGGGAACACCGGGGAGCTGTTTTTT
CDR3: CASLHGNTGELFF

V: TRBV12-5
size: NA
J: TRBJ2-5
D: NA
DNA: TGTGCTAGTGGTTTGGAACGACCAAGTGGTGTTGAGACCCAGTACTTC
CDR3: CASGLERPSGVETQYF

V: TRBV29-1
size: NA
J: TRBJ2-7
D: NA
DNA: TGCAGCGTTGAAAAAGGGGGCTCCTACGAGCAGTACTTC
CDR3: CSVEKGGSYEQYF

V: TRBV4-1
size: once
J: TRBJ2-7
D: NA
DNA: TGCGCCAGCAGCCAAGGGGGCGGGCCGAACTACGAGCAGTACTTC
CDR3: CASSQGGGPNYEQYF

V: TRBV5-4
size: once
J: TRBJ2-5
D: NA
DNA: TGTGCCAGCAGCTTGGCCGACCCGGGGACCCAGTACTTC
CDR3: CASSLADPGTQYF

V: TRBV11-2
size: NA
J: TRBJ2-4
D: NA
DNA: TGTGCCAGCAGCTCTCCACGGGAGAGAAACATTCAGTACTTC
CDR3: CASSSPRERNIQYF

V: TRBV7-8
size: NA
J: TRBJ2-5
D: NA
DNA: TGTGCCAGCAGCTTTGCTCTCATACCGTATCGGGAGACCCAGTACTTC
CDR3: CASSFALIPYRETQYF

V: TRBV19
size: NA
J: TRBJ1-1
D: NA
DNA: TGTGCCAGTAGTACCTTACGGACAAGCTCCATGAACACTGAAGCTTTCTTT
CDR3: CASSTLRTSSMNTEAFF

V: TRBV27
size: NA
J: TRBJ2-1
D: NA
DNA: TGTGCCAGCAGTTTATCTTCTGCGGCTATTACGGATGAGCAGTTCTTC
CDR3: CASSLSSAAITDEQFF

V: TRBV9
size: NA
J: TRBJ2-7
D: TRBD1
DNA: TGTGCCAGCAGCTCGGGACAGGGTACCTACGAGCAGTACTTC
CDR3: CASSSGQGTYEQYF

V: TRBV13
size: once
J: TRBJ1-1
D: NA
DNA: TGTGCCAGCAGCTCCAGACGGAACACTGAAGCTTTCTTT
CDR3: CASSSRRNTEAFF

V: TRBV7-8
size: NA
J: TRBJ1-5
D: NA
DNA: TGTGCCAGCAGCTTTTCTCCCCCCGGGGGCAATCAGCCCCAGCATTTT
CDR3: CASSFSPPGGNQPQHF

V: TRBV2
size: NA
J: TRBJ2-7
D: TRBD1
DNA: TGTGCCAGCAGTGTTAAAGGGACAGCGAGCTACGAGCAGTACTTC
CDR3: CASSVKGTASYEQYF

V: TRBV27
size: NA
J: TRBJ2-6
D: TRBD1
DNA: TGTGCCAGCAGTTTCGTCCAGGGGGCGTTCGGGGCCAACGTCCTGACTTTC
CDR3: CASSFVQGAFGANVLTF

V: TRBV5-8
size: once
J: TRBJ2-1
D: TRBD2
DNA: TGTGCCAGCAAAAAAATAGCGGGAGACAATGAGCAGTTCTTC
CDR3: CASKKIAGDNEQFF

V: TRBV12-5
size: NA
J: TRBJ1-3
D: NA
DNA: TGTGCTAGTGGTCCCCAAACAGGGAGCGGAGACACCATATATTTT
CDR3: CASGPQTGSGDTIYF

V: TRBV27
size: NA
J: TRBJ2-3
D: TRBD2
DNA: TGTGCCAGCAGTTTAATAGTTAGCGGGACTGGGGGGGGCACAGATACGCAGTATTTT
CDR3: CASSLIVSGTGGGTDTQYF

V: TRBV5-1
size: NA
J: TRBJ2-1
D: NA
DNA: TGCGCCAGCAGCCCATCGTCGGGTATAAGCTACAATGAGCAGTTCTTC
CDR3: CASSPSSGISYNEQFF

V: TRBV4-1
size: NA
J: TRBJ2-7
D: NA
DNA: TGCGCCAGCAGCCAAACTAGTGCGTTAGGGACCCACTACGAGCAGTACTTC
CDR3: CASSQTSALGTHYEQYF

V: TRBV6-6
size: NA
J: TRBJ2-7
D: NA
DNA: TGTGCCAGCAGTAGCCTGGGCCAGGCCTCCTACGAGCAGTACTTC
CDR3: CASSSLGQASYEQYF

V: TRBV4-1
size: NA
J: TRBJ2-7
D: NA
DNA: TGCGCCAGCAGCCGCATCACAACGATTACGGGTACCGGGCAGTACTTC
CDR3: CASSRITTITGTGQYF

V: TRBV28
size: NA
J: TRBJ2-2
D: NA
DNA: TGTGCCAGCCTACCCCCGGGGCCCGGGCACGGGGAGCTGTTTTTT
CDR3: CASLPPGPGHGELFF

V: TRBV29-1
size: NA
J: TRBJ2-1
D: TRBD2
DNA: TGCAGCTTGGACTCCAGCGGGAGGGCCTACTACAATGAGCAGTTCTTC
CDR3: CSLDSSGRAYYNEQFF

V: TRBV11-2
size: NA
J: TRBJ1-2
D: TRBD1
DNA: TGTGCCAGCAGCCCAGGGACAGTGCATGGCTACACCTTC
CDR3: CASSPGTVHGYTF